The following is a T cell receptor beta chain sequence with its context. Germline CDR1 is SGHTA and CDR2 is FQGNSA. The CDR3 sequence is 16 residues long. J gave up 4 bases and V 4 bases, and 8 bases lay outside the gene matches. This entry belongs to a study of cytomegalovirus exposure and HLA in healthy donors. The wider study: In a previous analysis, some 120 million unique TCR beta sequences were found from 150 million to 200 million T cells.

With 60 Vbeta and 13 Jbeta primers, the PCR was carried out. Assay used: immunoSEQ multiplex PCR; TCRdb lists only in-frame clones, some missing. The repertoire holds about 52,000 clones, with 45% to 70% as singletons. The sequenced material came from PBMCs. The J gene is TRBJ2-1, the V gene TRBV7-2; TRBD1 matches 9 bases. The sequence came from a human donor in good health. The DNA for the CDR3 is TGTGCCAGCAGCTCTCTAGGACAGGGGAAATACAATGAGCAGTTCTTC. Encoded protein: CASSSLGQGKYNEQFF.